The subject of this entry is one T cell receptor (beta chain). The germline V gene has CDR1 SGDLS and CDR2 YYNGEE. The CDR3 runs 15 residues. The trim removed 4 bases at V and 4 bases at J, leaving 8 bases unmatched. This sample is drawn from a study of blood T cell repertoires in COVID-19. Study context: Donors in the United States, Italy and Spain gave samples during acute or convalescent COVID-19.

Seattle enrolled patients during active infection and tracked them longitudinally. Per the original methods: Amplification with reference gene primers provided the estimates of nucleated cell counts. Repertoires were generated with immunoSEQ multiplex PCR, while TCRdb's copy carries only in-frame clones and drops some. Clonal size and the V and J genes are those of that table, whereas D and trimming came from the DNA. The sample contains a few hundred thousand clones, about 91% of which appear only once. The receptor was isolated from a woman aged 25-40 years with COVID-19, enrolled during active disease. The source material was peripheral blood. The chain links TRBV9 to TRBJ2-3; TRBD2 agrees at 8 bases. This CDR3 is CASSPWRGASDTQYF. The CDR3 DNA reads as TGTGCCAGCAGCCCTTGGCGGGGGGCTTCAGATACGCAGTATTTT.